This T cell receptor (beta chain) was sequenced during a study of shared clonotypes between healthy human individuals. Study-wide points: Non-shared clonotypes had lower generation probabilities than those shared by all four donors. Larger richness was generally estimated for naive than memory subsets.

Using immunoSEQ multiplex PCR, the repertoire was profiled, and TCRdb retains in-frame clones only, with some absent. The sample contains about 2.4 million clones, approximately 90% of which appear only once. CD4+ cells yielded CD45RA+ naive and CD45RA-negative memory subsets. The CDR3 length is 11 residues. The germline CDR1 and CDR2 sequences are DFQATT and SNEGSKA (reference sequence). V was trimmed by 8 bases and J by 4 bases, leaving 9 bases between them. Comment on this clone: Its antigen is not known.

This sequence originates from a man aged 18 to 29 in good health. The chain is built from TRBV20-1 and TRBJ1-5, with no clear D. The sample taken for sequencing was naive CD4+ T cells sorted from blood. The subset here: CD45RA+ positively selected. The CDR3 nucleotides are TGCAGTTCCAAAGATAATCAGCCCCAGCATTTT. Translating gives CSSKDNQPQHF.